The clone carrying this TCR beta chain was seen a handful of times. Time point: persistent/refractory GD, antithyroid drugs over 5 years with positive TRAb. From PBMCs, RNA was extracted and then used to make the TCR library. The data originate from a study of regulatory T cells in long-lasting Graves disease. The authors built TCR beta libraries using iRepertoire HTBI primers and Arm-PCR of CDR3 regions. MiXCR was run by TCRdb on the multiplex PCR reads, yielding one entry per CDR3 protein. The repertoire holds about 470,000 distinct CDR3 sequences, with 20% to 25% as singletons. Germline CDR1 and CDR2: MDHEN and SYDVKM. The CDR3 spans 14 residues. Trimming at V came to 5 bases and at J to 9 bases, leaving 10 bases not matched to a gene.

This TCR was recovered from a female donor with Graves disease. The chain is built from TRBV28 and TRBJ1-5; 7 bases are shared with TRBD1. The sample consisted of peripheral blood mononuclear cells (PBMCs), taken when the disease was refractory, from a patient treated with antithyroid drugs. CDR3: CASSPSTGLRPQHF. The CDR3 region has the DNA TGTGCCAGCAGTCCATCGACAGGGCTGCGGCCCCAGCATTTT. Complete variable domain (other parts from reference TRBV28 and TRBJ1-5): DVKVTQSSRYLVKRTGEKVFLECVQDMDHENMFWYRQDPGLGLRLIYFSYDVKMKEKGDIPEGYSVSREKKERFSLILESASTNQTSMYLCASSPSTGLRPQHFGDGTRLSIL.